Listed below are T cell receptor beta chains from one sample, sequenced in a study of blood T cell repertoires in COVID-19. Sequencing used immunoSEQ multiplex PCR; TCRdb keeps in-frame clones, though not all of them. The repertoire holds 120,000 or so clones, with roughly 87% as singletons. Sequences were obtained from peripheral blood. All receptors derive from a man aged 80 or over with active or convalescent COVID-19. CDR3s include the opening cysteine and the closing phenylalanine or tryptophan.

TRBV3-1/TRBV3-2	TRBJ1-4	CASSHRQGGVREKLFF
TRBV3-1/TRBV3-2	TRBJ2-1	CASSQDLGTANEQFF
TRBV5-6	TRBJ2-5	CASSSSGTGGGETQYF
TRBV3-1/TRBV3-2	TRBJ2-5	CASSQASGPHETQYF
TRBV20-1	TRBJ2-3	CSASSARTRSTDTQYF
TRBV6-1	TRBJ2-7	CASSEAFSGSSYEQYF
TRBV5-4	TRBJ2-5	CASSLAGGLGETQYF
TRBV6-5	TRBJ2-3	CASRAGWTDTQYF
TRBV6-6	TRBJ1-3	CASSFGGSGNTIYF
TRBV5-6	TRBJ2-5	CASSLGIVETQYF
TRBV6-5	TRBJ2-3	CASSPAGGGTDTQYF
TRBV7-8	TRBJ2-1	CASSRSLPGLALYNEQFF
TRBV4-1	TRBJ2-5	CASSLPGQQETQYF
TRBV6-2/TRBV6-3	TRBJ2-2	CASSYLGQNTGELFF
TRBV20-1	TRBJ1-2	CRGSGSYGYTF
TRBV18	TRBJ1-6	CASSPETGVESPLHF